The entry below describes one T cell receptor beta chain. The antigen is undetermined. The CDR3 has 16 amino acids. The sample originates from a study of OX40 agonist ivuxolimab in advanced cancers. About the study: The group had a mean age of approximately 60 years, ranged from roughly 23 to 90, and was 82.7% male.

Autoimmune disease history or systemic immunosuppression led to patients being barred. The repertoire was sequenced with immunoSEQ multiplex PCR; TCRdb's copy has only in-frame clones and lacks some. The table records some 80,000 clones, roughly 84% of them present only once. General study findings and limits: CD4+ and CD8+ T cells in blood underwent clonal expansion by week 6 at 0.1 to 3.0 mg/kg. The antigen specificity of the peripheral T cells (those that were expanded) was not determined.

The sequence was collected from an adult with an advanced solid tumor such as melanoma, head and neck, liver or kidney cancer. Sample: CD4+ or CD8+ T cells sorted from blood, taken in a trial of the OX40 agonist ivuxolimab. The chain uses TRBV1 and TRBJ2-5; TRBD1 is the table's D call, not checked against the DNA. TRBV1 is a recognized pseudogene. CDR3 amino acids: CTSSQDSHTLPETQYF. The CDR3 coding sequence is TGCACCAGCAGCCAAGACTCGCACACGCTGCCGGAGACCCAGTACTTC.